The clone carrying this T cell receptor beta chain was seen a few times. The target antigen is unknown. The sample belongs to a study of identical twins. A single record per CDR3 protein comes from TCRdb applying MiXCR to the 5' RACE reads. The sample yields fewer than 550,000 distinct CDR3 sequences, around an eighth seen once. The CDR3 loop spans 15 amino acids. Per germline, CDR1 LNHDA and CDR2 SQIVND (reference sequence). Trimming pared 5 bases from V and 9 bases from J, leaving 22 bases between. Study-level points and caveats: Beta out-of-frame twin sharing showed a weaker excess. In drawing conclusions, the study used cross-sectional statistical analysis and did not follow the same donors.

These data were likewise used in another study, on yellow fever vaccine responses in identical twins.

Sequences were obtained from CD4+ T cells sorted from blood. This TCR was recovered from a woman aged 18-35 years in good health. V gene TRBV19 combines with J gene TRBJ2-5; D possibly matches TRBD1 or TRBD2 (5 bases each). CDR3 region: CASSPGTPFRGSQYF. The CDR3 region has the DNA TGTGCCAGTAGTCCCGGGACGCCATTTAGGGGTTCCCAGTACTTC.